The 18 T cell receptor beta chains below all came from one sample that was sequenced in a study of T cell clonotyping in hematopoietic cell transplantation. The data were produced by immunoSEQ multiplex PCR, yet TCRdb's version contains in-frame clones alone and is incomplete. The data contain 28,000 or so clones, approximately 96% of them seen just once; the ten biggest clones take up approximately 1.5%. Sequencing was done on a sample of peripheral blood mononuclear cells. Every receptor here comes from a man aged 50 to 59 in good health. Some clones in this sample may be carry-over from other donors' samples.

The rearrangement uses TRBV5-1 and TRBJ2-7; 7 bases map to TRBD1. Germline V gene lookup returns CDR1 SGHRS and CDR2 YFSETQ. The CDR3 is 12 amino acids. After removal of 4 bases from V and 3 bases from J, the junction contained 1 base not matched to a gene. CDR3 amino acids: CASSRDSYEQYF. The CDR3 DNA reads as TGCGCCAGCAGCCGGGACAGCTACGAGCAGTACTTC.

This chain links TRBV7-2 with TRBJ1-2; the D gene is possibly TRBD1 (5 bases). CDR1 and CDR2 from the germline V gene are SGHTA and FQGNSA. The CDR3 is 12 residues long. Trimming pared 4 bases from V and 8 bases from J, leaving 11 bases between. The CDR3 DNA reads as TGTGCCAGCAGCTACAGGCCCTCAGGCTACACCTTC. This encodes CASSYRPSGYTF.

This clone appeared once. The chain recombines TRBV5-1 with TRBJ2-7; 9 bases align to TRBD1. CDR3 size: 14 residues. CDR1 is SGHRS and CDR2 is YFSETQ in the germline V gene. The V and J ends lost 4 bases and 3 bases, in that order; junction bases with no gene match: 5. The CDR3 nucleotides read TGCGCCAGCAGCACGGACAGGGGTATCTACGAGCAGTACTTC. This sequence encodes CASSTDRGIYEQYF.

The V call is TRBV19, the J call TRBJ1-4; possibly TRBD1 for D (5 bases). The CDR3 is made up of 15 amino acids. V lost 6 bases to trimming and J lost 10 bases, with 21 bases between them. Germline V lookup: CDR1 LNHDA, CDR2 SQIVND (reference sequence). The chain's CDR3 is CASSPLGEALGKLFF. The CDR3 DNA is TGTGCCAGTAGCCCCTTAGGGGAGGCGCTGGGAAAACTGTTTTTT.

V and J are TRBV29-1 and TRBJ2-3; TRBD1 matches at 9 bases. The CDR3 spans 12 residues. Germline V gene lookup returns CDR1 SQVTM and CDR2 ANQGSEA. The CDR3 nucleotides are TGCGGGGGGGACAGGGGCACAGATACGCAGTATTTT. Amino acids: CGGDRGTDTQYF.

The chain employs TRBV6-1 and TRBJ2-7; tentatively, D is TRBD1 (6 bases). V was clipped by 3 bases and J by 2 bases, with 11 bases between them. This CDR3 spans 14 amino acids. Germline V lookup: CDR1 MNHNS, CDR2 SASEGT. CDR3 amino acids: CASSDGQGPYEQYF. The CDR3 bases are TGTGCCAGCAGTGATGGCCAGGGGCCCTACGAGCAGTACTTC.

The genes are TRBV19 and TRBJ2-3, with TRBD2 matching over 9 bases. The CDR3 has 18 amino acids. Germline V gene data show CDR1 as LNHDA and CDR2 as SQIVND (reference sequence). With V trimmed by 3 bases and J by 0 bases, 10 bases remained unmatched. CDR3 amino acids: CASSMILRRGGSTDTQYF. The CDR3 coding sequence is TGTGCCAGTAGTATGATATTGCGGCGGGGGGGCAGCACAGATACGCAGTATTTT.

The chain recombines TRBV6-5 with TRBJ2-1; tentatively, D is TRBD1 (5 bases). This CDR3 has 13 residues. Germline-derived CDR1 and CDR2 are MNHEY and SVGAGI. Trimming pared 7 bases from V and 4 bases from J, leaving 11 bases between. CDR3 coding DNA: TGTGCCAGCATGTTAGACAGTTACAATGAGCAGTTCTTC. Its protein is CASMLDSYNEQFF.

The V call is TRBV7-2, the J call TRBJ2-2, with no clear D. The CDR3 has 16 amino acids. Looked up from germline, CDR1 is SGHTA and CDR2 is FQGNSA. V lost 1 base, J lost 6 bases, and 15 bases lay in between. CDR3 residues: CASSLEPNFPSGELFF. The CDR3 bases are TGTGCCAGCAGCTTAGAACCGAACTTCCCGTCCGGGGAGCTGTTTTTT.

In nucleotides, the CDR3 is TGTGCCAGCAGCTCTCCTAGGATGCATGAGCAGTTCTTC. Translating it yields CASSSPRMHEQFF. The V and J genes are TRBV7-2 and TRBJ2-1; D uncertain. V lost 4 bases, J lost 8 bases, and 12 bases lay in between. CDR3 length: 13 residues. From germline, CDR1 is SGHTA and CDR2 FQGNSA.

This chain's CDR3 is CASSEFRGSGNTIYF. CDR3 nucleotide sequence: TGTGCCAGCAGTGAATTTAGGGGCTCTGGAAACACCATATATTTT. The chain uses TRBV25-1 and TRBJ1-3; TRBD1 is a possible D gene (5 bases). The CDR3 totals 15 residues. V shed 1 base and J shed 0 bases, with 7 bases lying between them. Germline assignment: CDR1 MGHDK and CDR2 SYGVNS.

This clone was seen just once. J is TRBJ1-5 and V is TRBV5-6; 11 nucleotides match TRBD1. CDR3 size: 17 residues. Trimming took 3 bases from V and 2 from J; bases not matched to a gene: 7. In germline, CDR1 is SGHDT, CDR2 YYEEEE. The DNA of the CDR3 is TGTGCCAGCAGCTCGGACAGGGGGCGTCAAGGCAATCAGCCCCAGCATTTT. As protein: CASSSDRGRQGNQPQHF.

V is TRBV28 and J is TRBJ2-7; D not resolved. CDR1 is MDHEN and CDR2 is SYDVKM in the germline V gene. The V gene lost 3 bases and the J gene lost 4 bases, with 10 bases spanning the gap. There are 13 residues in the CDR3. The CDR3, as DNA: TGTGCCAGCAGTTTCAGCCAGATATACGAGCAGTACTTC. Amino acid sequence: CASSFSQIYEQYF. The complete variable domain, with remaining parts taken from reference TRBV28 and TRBJ2-7, reads DVKVTQSSRYLVKRTGEKVFLECVQDMDHENMFWYRQDPGLGLRLIYFSYDVKMKEKGDIPEGYSVSREKKERFSLILESASTNQTSMYLCASSFSQIYEQYFGPGTRLTVT.

The V gene is TRBV5-6, the J gene TRBJ2-3; D tentatively reads TRBD1 or TRBD2 (6 bases each). Trimming pared 5 bases from V and 1 base from J, leaving 14 bases between. This CDR3 contains 15 residues. Germline-derived CDR1 and CDR2 are SGHDT and YYEEEE. DNA for the CDR3: TGTGCCAGCAGGGGGGGCCCTGGGGGCACAGATACGCAGTATTTT. Its protein product is CASRGGPGGTDTQYF.

The CDR3, as DNA: TGTGCCAGCAGTGGGGACAGGACCTATGGCTACACCTTC. This translates into CASSGDRTYGYTF. The chain combines TRBV2 with TRBJ1-2; TRBD1 matches 8 bases. With 4 bases clipped from V and 4 bases from J, the junction kept 2 bases outside the gene matches. The germline V gene has CDR1 SNHLY and CDR2 FYNNEI. CDR3 length: 13 residues.

This clone appeared a few times. The rearrangement joins TRBV11-2 to TRBJ1-3; TRBD1 matches at 7 bases. The junction had 7 bases not matched to a gene; V was cut back by 5 bases and J by 0 bases. The CDR3 is 16 residues long. The V gene's germline CDR1 is SGHAT and CDR2 FQNNGV. CDR3 region: CASSRYTGASGNTIYF. CDR3 coding DNA: TGTGCCAGCAGCCGATATACAGGGGCCTCTGGAAACACCATATATTTT.

The chain couples TRBV5-4 to TRBJ1-6; possibly TRBD1 for D (6 bases). The CDR3 is 17 residues long. Between the trimmed V and J ends, which lost 3 bases and 10 bases, there was a span of 23 bases. CDR1 and CDR2 (germline): SGHNT, YYREEE (reference sequence). CDR3 residues: CASSSPTSAGVGSPLHF. The CDR3 DNA sequence: TGTGCCAGCAGCTCACCTACCTCGGCAGGGGTCGGGTCACCCCTCCACTTT. Looking up the rest from reference TRBV5-4 and TRBJ1-6 gives the full variable domain: ETGVTQSPTHLIKTRGQQVTLRCSSQSGHNTVSWYQQALGQGPQFIFQYYREEENGRGNFPPRFSGLQFPNYSSELNVNALELDDSALYLCASSSPTSAGVGSPLHFGNGTRLTVT.

This chain joins TRBV19 and TRBJ1-4; 9 nucleotides align to TRBD1. Losses at the gene ends were 4 bases for V and 8 bases for J; bases not matched to a gene: 5. CDR3 length equals 14 residues. Germline V gives CDR1 LNHDA, CDR2 SQIVND (reference sequence). The CDR3 region has the DNA TGTGCCAGTAGTAAGGACAGGGGAGGGGAAAAACTGTTTTTT. It translates to CASSKDRGGEKLFF.